The sequence of this T cell receptor (beta chain) was determined in a study of T cells in Graves' hyperthyroidism and ophthalmopathy (dated by TCRdb to about 2019). Background for the entire study: Peripheral blood samples were taken at the time of initial diagnosis, prior to any treatment. A discovery cohort of 95 to 100 patients, 43 with Graves' ophthalmopathy and 55 to 60 with stable Graves' hyperthyroidism, was used to find distinguishing TCR V-J signatures. An independent validation cohort of under 20 hyperthyroidism patients and more than 15 patients who later progressed to ophthalmopathy tested prospective prediction of ophthalmopathy. The 100 discovery patients were randomly split 7:3 into training and test sets. In about 6 Graves' hyperthyroidism patients, the study also compared T-cell repertoires from thyroid tissue with T-cell repertoires from blood. After blood sampling, hyperthyroidism patients were treated with methimazole at a starting dose of 30 mg daily, and ophthalmopathy patients were treated with high-dose intravenous methylprednisolone. The paper reports TCR Vbeta CDR3 sequencing of roughly 140 peripheral blood samples: 43 ophthalmopathy, 70 to 85 hyperthyroidism and 17 progressor patients.

Findings and caveats that apply to the study as a whole: Most expanded thyroid clonotypes (frequency above 0.001) were also found in blood, which suggests that blood repertoires may mirror thyroid immune responses. Ophthalmopathy was separated from stable hyperthyroidism by a 13 V-J signature model, with approximately 89% sensitivity and 81% to 83% specificity obtained in cross-validation and 80%/75% obtained in testing. During validation, the model predicted progression to ophthalmopathy a median of around 7 months ahead of onset, with almost 71% sensitivity and about 72% specificity. No statistical method was used to fix the sample size in advance, and group allocation was not hidden from the investigators.

TCR beta CDR3 regions were amplified from RNA transcripts. The TCR CDR3 was subjected to a first round of RT-PCR using the HTBI primer set and the Qiagen OneStep RT-PCR kit. The libraries were constructed in a second round of multiplex PCR and then size-selected and purified. Libraries were sequenced paired-end with 100 bp reads on an Illumina HiSeq2000. The paper's processing steps were these. SOAPnuke was used to process the raw data, throwing out any read that contained adapters or uncalled bases, had a mean Phred below 15, or lacked an exact constant-primer or identifier match. COPE v1.2.5 was used to merge high-quality paired reads, and clonotypes were defined as unique nucleotide sequences. MiTCR v1.1 was used to align clonotypes to the IMGT TRBV, TRBD and TRBJ reference segments. Analysis was restricted to V-J combinations with a frequency above 0.0001, which covered 98% to 99.2% of repertoires. A TCS score was defined as the ratio of F50 (clonal expansion) to E x V (chaos), with BLOSUM62-based TCRdist applied between CDR3 peptides within each V-J. Welch's t-statistics and random forest reduced some 510 V-J features to about 12, which were used in a naive Bayes classifier (R e1071). In-frame beta chains were kept once TCRdb had trimmed the public reads at Q25 with fastp and called clones with MiXCR. A single entry per CDR3 protein holds the most common genes and DNA from its merged rows. The V and J calls and clone size are TCRdb's, not the authors'. The sample has 640,000 or so distinct CDR3 sequences on record, more than 13% of them singletons. The ten largest clones capture 7% to 9% of the sample.

V ends up 5 bases short and J 4 bases short, with an unmatched junction base count of 4. As encoded in the germline V gene, CDR1 is MNHNS while CDR2 is SASEGT. There are 14 amino acids in the CDR3, from cysteine to phenylalanine inclusive. The DNA shown is the 42-base CDR3, in frame from base 1. Ophthalmopathy patients had moderately to severely active disease, Clinical Activity Score of at least 3, NOSPECS grade of at least 4, and duration under 3 months. Any patient with an uncontrolled infection, another autoimmune disease, pregnancy or lactation was excluded. Diagnoses were established on the basis of clinical symptoms, serum thyroxine and TRAb, thyroid ultrasound, and orbital computed tomography. PBMCs were separated from roughly 10 ml of fresh peripheral blood using Ficoll-Paque density gradient centrifugation. Trizol reagent was used to extract total RNA, and RNA quality was then checked on an Agilent 2100 Bioanalyzer.

Remarks on this clonotype: Its specific antigen is unknown. Within one base of it there is no much larger clone, and no base qualities were kept.

Here the chain combines TRBV6-1 and TRBJ2-3, with 9 bases matching TRBD2. The source is a woman between 18 and 29 years old with Graves' ophthalmopathy. Sequenced material: blood. The encoded CDR3 is CASSPVAGADTQYF. The nucleotide sequence reads TGTGCCAGCAGTCCCGTAGCGGGAGCAGATACGCAGTATTTT.